The TCR beta chain under discussion was sequenced for a study of T-cell memory formation after mild COVID-19. Study overall: Most TCR clusters belonged to a single donor.

As concerns this clonotype: Its antigen is unknown.

TCRdb re-analysed the 5' RACE reads in MiXCR, keeping a single row per CDR3 protein. This table holds 300,000 to 350,000 distinct CDR3 sequences, less than 20% found once. Findings of the study overall: Second-wave clones with a day 37 peak had unconfirmed SARS-CoV-2 specificity. Within pre-infection memory, some responding clones were found, suggesting cross-reactive memory joined. Whereas later expanders leaned CD4+, clones contracting day 15 to 85 showed a balanced CD4/CD8 makeup.

V lost 1 base and J lost 4; bases outside the gene matches: 6. The CDR3 totals 15 residues. Germline CDR1 is DFQATT and CDR2 is SNEGSKA (reference sequence). The rearrangement uses TRBV20-1 and TRBJ2-1; 8 bases map to TRBD2. The sequence was collected from a man younger than 30 who had mild COVID-19 (a few samples of this study predate the infection). Cell type and time point are not known. Sequenced sample: PBMCs or a T cell subset sorted from them (not recorded which). CDR3 coding DNA: TGCAGTGCTAGAGGAGAGCGGGGGCCATACAATGAGCAGTTCTTC. This gives the protein CSARGERGPYNEQFF.